The 25 T cell receptor beta chains below were found in one sample sequenced in a study of blood T cell repertoires in COVID-19. TCRdb's copy holds only in-frame clones and misses some; the assay was immunoSEQ multiplex PCR. The profile covers approximately 240,000 clones, with 75% to 95% appearing a single time and 1.5% to 2% taken by the ten largest. The sample consisted of PBMCs or T cells enriched from blood (not recorded which). The receptor set was obtained from a young woman who had recovered from COVID-19.

This clone was detected once. The chain has TRBV25-1 and TRBJ2-7; 10 bases agree with TRBD1. The junction had 0 bases not matched to a gene; V was cut back by 2 bases and J by 2 bases. From germline, CDR1 is MGHDK and CDR2 SYGVNS. This CDR3 comprises 14 residues. In nucleotides, the CDR3 is TGTGCCAGCAGTGAAGGGACAGGGGCCTACGAGCAGTACTTC. It codes for CASSEGTGAYEQYF.

The rearrangement links TRBV10-3 to TRBJ2-2; 7 bases are a match to TRBD2. CDR1 and CDR2 (germline): ENHRY, SYGVKD. V lost 2 bases to trimming and J lost 0 bases; unmatched junction nucleotides: 0. This CDR3 has 15 amino acids. CDR3 in amino acids: CAISETSANTGELFF. The CDR3 region has the DNA TGTGCCATCAGTGAGACTAGCGCGAACACCGGGGAGCTGTTTTTT.

This chain connects TRBV6-5 to TRBJ2-1; no definite D call. Germline lookup yields CDR1 MNHEY and CDR2 SVGAGI. The CDR3 loop spans 13 amino acids. V was pared by 6 bases and J by 3 bases, with 9 bases between. The CDR3 nucleotides read TGTGCCAGCAGCGACATGCTCTACAATGAGCAGTTCTTC. The encoded protein is CASSDMLYNEQFF.

The chain joins TRBV5-1 to TRBJ2-5; D possibly corresponds to TRBD1 (6 bases). There are 14 residues in the CDR3. Germline V gene data show CDR1 as SGHRS and CDR2 as YFSETQ. The V end lost 4 bases, the J end lost 5 bases, and 15 bases lay between the germline ends. The CDR3 nucleotides are TGCGCCAGCAGCCTGGACAGTAGAGGGGAGACCCAGTACTTC. Translation gives CASSLDSRGETQYF.

This chain connects TRBV10-3 to TRBJ2-1; TRBD2 matches at 7 bases. The CDR3 loop spans 13 amino acids. Germline CDR1 and CDR2: ENHRY and SYGVKD. V was clipped by 8 bases and J by 8 bases; unmatched bases: 9. The CDR3 spells CAIGRASFDEQFF. CDR3 sequence (DNA): TGTGCCATCGGGAGGGCTAGTTTCGATGAGCAGTTCTTC.

The V call is TRBV7-3, the J call TRBJ2-3, with 10 bases identical to TRBD2. Germline CDR1 reads SGHTA; CDR2 reads FQGTGA. Trimming at V came to 5 bases and at J to 1 base, leaving 6 bases not matched to a gene. This CDR3 comprises 16 residues. DNA for the CDR3: TGTGCCAGCAGCCCATCAGCGGGAGGGGGCACAGATACGCAGTATTTT. Its protein is CASSPSAGGGTDTQYF.

This chain connects TRBV5-4 to TRBJ2-7, with a tentative D call TRBD1 (6 bases). Trimming pared 4 bases from V and 4 bases from J, leaving 15 bases between. The germline V gene has CDR1 SGHNT and CDR2 YYREEE (reference sequence). The length of the CDR3 is 14 residues. CDR3 coding DNA: TGTGCCAGCAGCCTGGACAGAATCTCTTACGAGCAGTACTTC. Its translation: CASSLDRISYEQYF.

This clone was detected only once. J is TRBJ1-1 and V is TRBV12-5; maybe TRBD1 (6 bases). V lost 1 base, J lost 11 bases, and 17 bases lay in between. Per germline, CDR1 LGHNT and CDR2 FRNRAP. The CDR3 runs to 14 residues. The CDR3 bases are TGTGCTAGTGGTTTGGGAGGCCGTAAGAGGGGGGCTTTCTTT. Its protein is CASGLGGRKRGAFF.

The DNA of the CDR3 is TGCAGCGTCCTTTGGGGGGGGAGAGCAGATACGCAGTATTTT. Its protein is CSVLWGGRADTQYF. This chain links TRBV29-1 with TRBJ2-3; the match to TRBD2 covers 7 bases. The CDR3 length is 14 residues. V was clipped by 6 bases and J by 4 bases; unmatched bases: 10. Germline V CDR1 and CDR2: SQVTM, ANQGSEA.

The chain is built from TRBV15 and TRBJ1-2; 7 nucleotides line up with TRBD1. The V gene end was trimmed by 3 bases and the J gene end by 7 bases; junction bases not matched to a gene: 11. The CDR3 has 15 residues. The germline V gene has CDR1 LNHNV and CDR2 YYDKDF (reference sequence). The CDR3 coding sequence is TGTGCCACCAGCAGTAACCCAAGACAGGGACGTGGCTACACCTTC. The encoded protein is CATSSNPRQGRGYTF.

This chain connects TRBV6-4 to TRBJ2-1, with 11 bases lining up with TRBD2. The trim removed 5 bases at V and 7 bases at J, leaving 1 base unmatched. This CDR3 is 13 amino acids long. CDR1 and CDR2 (germline): MRHNA, SNTAGT. The CDR3 bases are TGTGCCAGCAGTCGACTAGCGGGGAATGAGCAGTTCTTC. Translating gives CASSRLAGNEQFF.

This clone appeared a single time. J is TRBJ1-2 and V is TRBV10-3; TRBD1 aligns across 7 bases. The CDR3 is made up of 15 amino acids. After removal of 3 bases from V and 4 bases from J, the junction contained 8 bases not matched to a gene. The germline CDR1 and CDR2 sequences are ENHRY and SYGVKD. The CDR3: CAISERQGQVYGYTF. The CDR3, as DNA: TGTGCCATCAGTGAACGACAGGGCCAGGTCTATGGCTACACCTTC.

The chain uses TRBV24-1 and TRBJ2-1; 10 positions agree with TRBD2. The CDR3 contains 15 residues. In germline, CDR1 is KGHDR, CDR2 SFDVKD. V was pared by 10 bases and J by 7 bases, with 12 bases of the junction left unmatched. The CDR3 spells CATAALAGVFNEQFF. DNA of the CDR3: TGTGCCACTGCCGCGCTAGCGGGGGTTTTTAATGAGCAGTTCTTC.

On this clone: It is unclear where the CDR3 begins or ends on the DNA, so no DNA is shown, and the CDR3 is as TCRdb lists it. The chain joins TRBV27 to TRBJ2-3; the table calls TRBD2, which could not be checked here. CDR1 is MNHEY, CDR2 SMNVEV, per germline (reference sequence). The CDR3 numbers 16 amino acids, ends counted. CDR3 region: CASSSSTSGRAVTQYF.

A note on this clone: Other DNA sequences in this specimen translate into the identical CDR3. The chain joins TRBV5-1 to TRBJ2-1, with D possibly matching TRBD2 (6 bases). V lost 0 bases to trimming and J lost 2 bases, with 9 bases between them. The CDR3 consists of 15 residues. The V gene's germline CDR1 is SGHRS and CDR2 YFSETQ. The CDR3 nucleotides are TGCGCCAGCAGCTTGGTACCGGGGGCCTACAATGAGCAGTTCTTC. Residues: CASSLVPGAYNEQFF.

The chain carries TRBV3-1 (or the pseudogene TRBV3-2) and TRBJ2-7; D unresolved. The CDR3 covers 16 residues. Germline CDR1 is LGHDT and CDR2 is YNNKEL (reference sequence). V lost 1 base and J 2 bases, leaving 15 bases between the germline ends. Here the CDR3 reads CASSQASATYTYEQYF. DNA of the CDR3: TGTGCCAGCAGCCAAGCTAGTGCCACCTATACCTACGAGCAGTACTTC.

The chain links TRBV24-1 to TRBJ2-1; 8 bases line up with TRBD2. Germline CDR1 is KGHDR and CDR2 is SFDVKD. The CDR3 totals 18 residues. Trimming at V came to 7 bases and at J to 4 bases, leaving 17 bases not matched to a gene. This CDR3 is CATSDASVSGRTYNEQFF. The CDR3 nucleotides read TGTGCCACCAGCGATGCCTCCGTCAGCGGGAGAACATACAATGAGCAGTTCTTC.

This chain joins TRBV9 and TRBJ1-3; TRBD1 is a possible D gene (6 bases). From germline, CDR1 is SGDLS and CDR2 YYNGEE. V lost 3 bases and J 3 bases, leaving 13 bases between the germline ends. This CDR3 has 15 amino acids. This CDR3 is CASSERGFYGNTIYF. CDR3 nucleotides: TGTGCCAGCAGCGAGAGGGGGTTCTATGGAAACACCATATATTTT.

CDR3 loop: CASRGQGAFGYTF. The DNA for the CDR3 is TGTGCCAGCAGAGGACAGGGGGCGTTTGGCTACACCTTC. The chain uses TRBV27 and TRBJ1-2; 11 bases map to TRBD1. The CDR3 spans 13 residues. Looked up from germline, CDR1 is MNHEY and CDR2 is SMNVEV (reference sequence). J lost 7 bases, V lost 6 bases, and 4 bases had no gene match.

This chain uses TRBV3-1 (or the pseudogene TRBV3-2) with TRBJ1-2; perhaps TRBD1 as D (6 bases). Germline V gene lookup returns CDR1 LGHDT and CDR2 YNNKEL (reference sequence). V gave up 4 bases and J gave up 7 bases, with 19 bases separating them. The CDR3 has 15 amino acids. The DNA of the CDR3 is TGTGCCAGCAGCCCCGACAGGTCTTTTGTCTTTGGCTACACCTTC. Protein: CASSPDRSFVFGYTF.

The chain couples TRBV4-3 to TRBJ1-6; 11 positions agree with TRBD1. Germline V CDR1 and CDR2: LGHNA, YSLEER. The CDR3 runs to 14 residues. The V segment lost 9 bases and the J segment 6 bases; nucleotides outside the gene matches: 4. The CDR3 coding sequence is TGCGCCAGTAGGGACAGGGGGAGTAATTCACCCCTCCACTTT. Its protein product is CASRDRGSNSPLHF.

V gene TRBV2 combines with J gene TRBJ1-4, with D unclear. The CDR3 runs 14 residues. V was pared by 4 bases and J by 8 bases, with 14 bases between. CDR1 SNHLY and CDR2 FYNNEI come from the germline V gene. The DNA for the CDR3 is TGTGCCAGCAGTGCTCCGGGGTCTCTGGAAAAACTGTTTTTT. Amino acids: CASSAPGSLEKLFF.

This rearrangement joins TRBV10-3 to TRBJ2-7, with 8 bases identical to TRBD2. In germline, CDR1 is ENHRY, CDR2 SYGVKD. The trim removed 2 bases at V and 6 bases at J, leaving 6 bases unmatched. This CDR3 contains 14 residues. The CDR3 protein is CAISEAGGVREQYF. CDR3 nucleotides: TGTGCCATCAGTGAGGCGGGAGGAGTGCGCGAGCAGTACTTC.

This clone was seen once. The chain combines TRBV4-1 with TRBJ2-7, with no clear D. CDR3 length equals 14 residues. The V and J ends lost 0 bases and 3 bases respectively, with 9 bases between them. Germline-derived CDR1 and CDR2 are MGHRA and YSYEKL. DNA of the CDR3: TGCGCCAGCAGCCAAGAATTACAGCTCTACGAGCAGTACTTC. The encoded protein is CASSQELQLYEQYF.

V is TRBV4-1 and J is TRBJ1-5, with TRBD1 identical over 9 bases. CDR3 length equals 15 residues. Germline CDR1 and CDR2: MGHRA and YSYEKL. The V gene end was trimmed by 3 bases and the J gene end by 1 base; junction bases not matched to a gene: 1. DNA of the CDR3: TGCGCCAGCAGCCAGGACAGGGGAAGCAATCAGCCCCAGCATTTT. Protein product: CASSQDRGSNQPQHF.